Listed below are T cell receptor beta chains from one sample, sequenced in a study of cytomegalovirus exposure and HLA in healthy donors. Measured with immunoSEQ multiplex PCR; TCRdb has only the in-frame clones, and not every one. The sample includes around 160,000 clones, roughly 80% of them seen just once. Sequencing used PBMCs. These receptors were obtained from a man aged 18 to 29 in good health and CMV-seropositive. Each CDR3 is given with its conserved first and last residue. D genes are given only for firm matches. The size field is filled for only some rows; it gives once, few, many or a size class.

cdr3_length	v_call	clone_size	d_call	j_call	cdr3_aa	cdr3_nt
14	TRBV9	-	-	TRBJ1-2	CASSVAAGNYGYTF	TGTGCCAGCAGCGTAGCCGCAGGGAACTATGGCTACACCTTC
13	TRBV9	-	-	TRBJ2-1	CASSVDTRDEQFF	TGTGCCAGCAGCGTAGACACTCGGGATGAGCAGTTCTTC
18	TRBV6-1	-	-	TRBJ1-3	CASSELDGGGSVGNTIYF	TGTGCCAGCAGTGAATTGGATGGGGGGGGGTCAGTGGGAAACACCATATATTTT
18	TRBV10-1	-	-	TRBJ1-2	CASSVGAKNMDRNYGYTF	TGCGCCAGCAGTGTGGGGGCTAAAAATATGGACAGAAACTATGGCTACACCTTC
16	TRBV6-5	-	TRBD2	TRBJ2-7	CASSYGLVGDSYEQYF	TGTGCCAGCAGTTACGGACTAGTGGGGGACTCCTACGAGCAGTACTTC
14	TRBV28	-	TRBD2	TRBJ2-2	CASMAGGPTGELFF	TGTGCCAGCATGGCGGGAGGGCCCACCGGGGAGCTGTTTTTT
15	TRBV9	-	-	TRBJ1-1	CASSAQGPMNTEAFF	TGTGCCAGCAGCGCACAGGGACCCATGAACACTGAAGCTTTCTTT
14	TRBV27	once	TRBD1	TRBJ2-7	CASSETGQPNEQYF	TGTGCCAGCAGCGAAACGGGACAGCCCAACGAGCAGTACTTC
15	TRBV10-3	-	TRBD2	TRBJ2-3	CAISESSGRADTQYF	TGTGCCATCAGTGAGTCTAGCGGGAGGGCCGATACGCAGTATTTT
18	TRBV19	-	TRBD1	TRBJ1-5	CASSPRPGGLFSNQPQHF	TGTGCCAGTAGTCCCCGTCCAGGGGGTCTTTTTAGCAATCAGCCCCAGCATTTT
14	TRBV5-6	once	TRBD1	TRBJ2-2	CASSLGTGAGELFF	TGTGCCAGCAGCCTGGGGACAGGGGCCGGGGAGCTGTTTTTT
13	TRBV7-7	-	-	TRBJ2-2	CASSDDRGGELFF	TGTGCTAGCAGTGACGACCGGGGCGGGGAGCTGTTTTTT
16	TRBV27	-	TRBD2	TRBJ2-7	CASSSVSSGRASEQYF	TGTGCCAGCAGCTCCGTCTCTAGCGGGAGGGCCTCCGAGCAGTACTTC
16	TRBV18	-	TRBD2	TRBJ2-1	CASSPKPGGKYNEQFF	TGTGCCAGCTCGCCCAAACCGGGGGGAAAATACAATGAGCAGTTCTTC
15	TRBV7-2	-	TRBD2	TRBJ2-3	CASSLDRGVWDTQYF	TGTGCCAGCAGCTTAGACCGGGGGGTTTGGGATACGCAGTATTTT
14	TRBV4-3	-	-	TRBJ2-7	CASSQDVLAYEQYF	TGCGCCAGCAGCCAAGACGTCCTAGCCTACGAGCAGTACTTC
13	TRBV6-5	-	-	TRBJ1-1	CASRDRIGDEAFF	TGTGCCAGCAGAGACAGGATAGGGGATGAAGCTTTCTTT
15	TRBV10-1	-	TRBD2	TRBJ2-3	CASSGGLVGTDTQYF	TGCGCCAGCAGTGGAGGACTAGTGGGAACAGATACGCAGTATTTT
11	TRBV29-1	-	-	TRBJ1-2	CSVATVYGYTF	TGCAGCGTTGCGACAGTCTATGGCTACACCTTC
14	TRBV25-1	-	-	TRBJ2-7	CASSELGETHEQYF	TGTGCCAGCAGTGAACTAGGGGAAACCCACGAGCAGTACTTC
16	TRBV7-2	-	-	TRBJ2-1	CASSPKYLAPYNEQFF	TGTGCCAGCAGCCCCAAGTACCTAGCCCCCTACAATGAGCAGTTCTTC
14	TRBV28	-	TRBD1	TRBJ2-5	CASSSAGGRQTQYF	TGTGCCAGCAGTTCGGCAGGGGGCAGGCAGACCCAGTACTTC
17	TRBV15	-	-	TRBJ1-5	CATSRDEVFLTYQPQHF	TGTGCCACCAGCAGAGATGAGGTCTTCTTAACGTATCAGCCCCAGCATTTT